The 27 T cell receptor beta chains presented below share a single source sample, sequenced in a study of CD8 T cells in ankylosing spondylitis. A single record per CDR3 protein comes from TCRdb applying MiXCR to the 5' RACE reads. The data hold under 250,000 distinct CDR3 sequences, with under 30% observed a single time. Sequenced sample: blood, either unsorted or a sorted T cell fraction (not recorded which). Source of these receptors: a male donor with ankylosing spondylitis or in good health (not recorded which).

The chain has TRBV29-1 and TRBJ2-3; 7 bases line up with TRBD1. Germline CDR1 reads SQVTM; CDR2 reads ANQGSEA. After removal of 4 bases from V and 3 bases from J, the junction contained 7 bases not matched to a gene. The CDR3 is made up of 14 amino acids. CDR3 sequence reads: CSVAPGGRTDTQYF. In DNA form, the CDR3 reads TGCAGCGTTGCCCCAGGGGGACGAACAGATACGCAGTATTTT.

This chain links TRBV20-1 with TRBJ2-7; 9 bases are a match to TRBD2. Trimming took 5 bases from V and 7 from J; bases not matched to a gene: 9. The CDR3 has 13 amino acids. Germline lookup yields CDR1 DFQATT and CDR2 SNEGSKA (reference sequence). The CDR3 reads CSALRGGGGEQYF. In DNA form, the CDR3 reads TGCAGTGCTTTGCGGGGGGGCGGAGGAGAGCAGTACTTC.

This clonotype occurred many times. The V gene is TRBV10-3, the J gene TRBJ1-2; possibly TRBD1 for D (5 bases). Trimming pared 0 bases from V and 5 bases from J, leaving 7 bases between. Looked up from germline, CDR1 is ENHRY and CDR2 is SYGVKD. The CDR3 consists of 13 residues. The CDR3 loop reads CAISESRGYGYTF. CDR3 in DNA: TGTGCCATCAGTGAGTCTAGGGGTTATGGCTACACCTTC.

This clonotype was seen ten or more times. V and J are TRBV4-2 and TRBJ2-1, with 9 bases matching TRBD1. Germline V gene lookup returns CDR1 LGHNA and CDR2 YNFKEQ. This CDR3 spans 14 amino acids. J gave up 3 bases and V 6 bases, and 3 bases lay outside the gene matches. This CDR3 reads CASRRDRDYNEQFF. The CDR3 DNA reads TGTGCCAGCAGGAGGGACAGGGACTACAATGAGCAGTTCTTC.

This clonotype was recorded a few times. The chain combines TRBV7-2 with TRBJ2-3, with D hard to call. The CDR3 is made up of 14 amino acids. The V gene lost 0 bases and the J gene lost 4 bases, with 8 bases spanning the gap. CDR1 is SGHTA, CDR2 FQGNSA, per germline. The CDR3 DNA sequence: TGTGCCAGCAGCTTAGCCACCCTTCCAGATACGCAGTATTTT. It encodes CASSLATLPDTQYF.

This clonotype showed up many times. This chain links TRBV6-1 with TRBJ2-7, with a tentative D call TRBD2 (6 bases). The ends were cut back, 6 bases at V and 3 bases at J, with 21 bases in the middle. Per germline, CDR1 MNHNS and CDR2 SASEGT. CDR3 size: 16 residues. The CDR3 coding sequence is TGTGCCAGCAGCAGCCCGACGGGGGACCGAATCTACGAGCAGTACTTC. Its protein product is CASSSPTGDRIYEQYF.

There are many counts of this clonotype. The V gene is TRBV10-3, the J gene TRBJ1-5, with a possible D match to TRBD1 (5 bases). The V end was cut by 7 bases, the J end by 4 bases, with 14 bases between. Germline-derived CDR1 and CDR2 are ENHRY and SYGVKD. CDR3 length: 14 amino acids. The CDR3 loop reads CAIIAAGGNQPQHF. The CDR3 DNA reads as TGTGCCATCATAGCAGCGGGGGGAAATCAGCCCCAGCATTTT.

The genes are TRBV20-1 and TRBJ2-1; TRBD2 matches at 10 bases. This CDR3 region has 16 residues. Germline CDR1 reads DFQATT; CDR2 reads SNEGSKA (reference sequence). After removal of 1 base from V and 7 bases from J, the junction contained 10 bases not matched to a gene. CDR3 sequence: CSARVGSGRAANEQFF. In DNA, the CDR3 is TGCAGTGCTAGAGTTGGCAGCGGGAGGGCCGCGAATGAGCAGTTCTTC.

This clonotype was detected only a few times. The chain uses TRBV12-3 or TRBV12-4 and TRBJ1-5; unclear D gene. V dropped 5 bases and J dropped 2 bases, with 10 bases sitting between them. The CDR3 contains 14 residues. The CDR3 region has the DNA TGTGCCAGCAGTGAAGGACTGGGCAATCAGCCCCAGCATTTT. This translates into CASSEGLGNQPQHF.

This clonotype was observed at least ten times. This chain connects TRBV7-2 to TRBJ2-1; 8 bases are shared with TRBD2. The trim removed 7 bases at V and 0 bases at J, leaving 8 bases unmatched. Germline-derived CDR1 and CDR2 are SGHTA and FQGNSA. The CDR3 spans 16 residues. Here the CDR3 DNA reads TGTGCCAGCATCCCCCGGGGGGGGAGCTCCTACAATGAGCAGTTCTTC. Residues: CASIPRGGSSYNEQFF.

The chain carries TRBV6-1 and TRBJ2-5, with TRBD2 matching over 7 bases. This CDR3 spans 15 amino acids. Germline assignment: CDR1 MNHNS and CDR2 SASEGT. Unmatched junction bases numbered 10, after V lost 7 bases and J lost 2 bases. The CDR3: CASTYRASGQETQYF. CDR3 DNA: TGTGCCAGCACCTATCGGGCTAGCGGACAAGAGACCCAGTACTTC.

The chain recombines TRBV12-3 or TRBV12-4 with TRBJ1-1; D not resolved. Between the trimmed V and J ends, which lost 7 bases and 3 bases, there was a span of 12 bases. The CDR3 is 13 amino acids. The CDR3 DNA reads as TGTGCCAGCACCCCGGACGGCTACACTGAAGCTTTCTTT. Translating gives CASTPDGYTEAFF.

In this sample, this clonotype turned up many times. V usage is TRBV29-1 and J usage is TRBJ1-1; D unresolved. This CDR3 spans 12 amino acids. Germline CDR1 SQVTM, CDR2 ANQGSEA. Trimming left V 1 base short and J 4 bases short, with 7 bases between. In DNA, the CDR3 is TGCAGCGTTGAAGGGCGGGCCACTGAAGCTTTCTTT. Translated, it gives CSVEGRATEAFF.

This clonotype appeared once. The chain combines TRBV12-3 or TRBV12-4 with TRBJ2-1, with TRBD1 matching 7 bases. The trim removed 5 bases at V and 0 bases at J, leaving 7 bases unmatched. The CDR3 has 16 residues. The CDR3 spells CASSRLDRSSYNEQFF. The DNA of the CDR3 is TGTGCCAGCAGTCGATTGGACAGGTCCTCCTACAATGAGCAGTTCTTC.

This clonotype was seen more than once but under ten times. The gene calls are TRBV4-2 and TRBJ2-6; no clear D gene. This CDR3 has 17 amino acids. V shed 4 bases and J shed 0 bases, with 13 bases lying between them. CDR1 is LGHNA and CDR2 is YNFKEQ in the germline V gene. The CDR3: CASSRADAPSGANVLTF. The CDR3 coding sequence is TGTGCCAGCAGCCGGGCGGATGCGCCCTCTGGGGCCAACGTCCTGACTTTC.

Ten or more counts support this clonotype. DNA for the CDR3: TGTGCCAGCAATTCTCAGTCAGACACCGGGGAGCTGTTTTTT. Protein product: CASNSQSDTGELFF. This chain links TRBV3-1 with TRBJ2-2, with D uncertain. The CDR3 spans 14 residues. Trimming took 7 bases from V and 3 from J, leaving 12 bases between them. Looked up from germline, CDR1 is LGHDT and CDR2 is YNNKEL (reference sequence).

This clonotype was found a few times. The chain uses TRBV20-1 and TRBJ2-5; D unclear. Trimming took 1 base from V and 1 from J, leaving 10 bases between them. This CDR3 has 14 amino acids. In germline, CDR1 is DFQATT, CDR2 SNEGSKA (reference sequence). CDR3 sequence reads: CSARGVWGQETQYF. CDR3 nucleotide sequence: TGCAGTGCTAGAGGGGTCTGGGGCCAAGAGACCCAGTACTTC.

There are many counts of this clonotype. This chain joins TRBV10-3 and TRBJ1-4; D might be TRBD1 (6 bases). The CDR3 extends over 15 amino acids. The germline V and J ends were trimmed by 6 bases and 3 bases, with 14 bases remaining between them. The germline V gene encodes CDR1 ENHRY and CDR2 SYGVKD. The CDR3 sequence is CAIRQGRSANEKLFF. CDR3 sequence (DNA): TGTGCCATCAGACAGGGAAGGTCGGCTAATGAAAAACTGTTTTTT.

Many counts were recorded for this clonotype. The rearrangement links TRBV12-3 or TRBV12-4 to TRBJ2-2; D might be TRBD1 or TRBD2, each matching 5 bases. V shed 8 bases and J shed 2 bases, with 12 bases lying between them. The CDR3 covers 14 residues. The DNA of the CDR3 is TGTGCCAGCTCCCCAGGGAGAAACACCGGGGAGCTGTTTTTT. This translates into CASSPGRNTGELFF.

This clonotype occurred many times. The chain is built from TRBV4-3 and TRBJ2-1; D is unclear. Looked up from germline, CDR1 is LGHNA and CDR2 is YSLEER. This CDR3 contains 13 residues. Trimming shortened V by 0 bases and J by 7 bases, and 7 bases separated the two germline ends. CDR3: CASSQDTVNEQFF. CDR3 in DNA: TGCGCCAGCAGCCAAGATACCGTAAATGAGCAGTTCTTC.

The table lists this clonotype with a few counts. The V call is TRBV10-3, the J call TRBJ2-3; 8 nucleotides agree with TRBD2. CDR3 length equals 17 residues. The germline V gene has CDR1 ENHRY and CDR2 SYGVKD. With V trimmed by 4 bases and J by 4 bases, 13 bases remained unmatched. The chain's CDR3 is CAISVGGAGVRADTQYF. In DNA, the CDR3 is TGTGCCATCAGTGTAGGAGGAGCGGGAGTTAGGGCAGATACGCAGTATTTT.

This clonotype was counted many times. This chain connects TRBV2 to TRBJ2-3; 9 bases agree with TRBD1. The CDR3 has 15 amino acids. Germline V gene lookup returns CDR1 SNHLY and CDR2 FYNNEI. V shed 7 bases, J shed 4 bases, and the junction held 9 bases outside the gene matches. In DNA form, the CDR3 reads TGTGCCAGCACCGGCGGGACAGGGCACCCAGATACGCAGTATTTT. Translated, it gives CASTGGTGHPDTQYF.

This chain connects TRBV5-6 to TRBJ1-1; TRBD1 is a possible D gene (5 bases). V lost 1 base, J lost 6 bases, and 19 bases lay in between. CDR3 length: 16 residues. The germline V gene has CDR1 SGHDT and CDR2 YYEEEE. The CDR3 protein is CASSLTTSRGAAEAFF. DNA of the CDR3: TGTGCCAGCAGCTTGACCACCTCGAGAGGGGCCGCTGAAGCTTTCTTT.

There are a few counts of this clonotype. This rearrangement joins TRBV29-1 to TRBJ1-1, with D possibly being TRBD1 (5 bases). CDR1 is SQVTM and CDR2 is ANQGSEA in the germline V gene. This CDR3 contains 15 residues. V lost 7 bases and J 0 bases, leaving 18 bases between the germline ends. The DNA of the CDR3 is TGCAGCGCCGGGCGGGTTGGGGGGATGAACACTGAAGCTTTCTTT. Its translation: CSAGRVGGMNTEAFF.

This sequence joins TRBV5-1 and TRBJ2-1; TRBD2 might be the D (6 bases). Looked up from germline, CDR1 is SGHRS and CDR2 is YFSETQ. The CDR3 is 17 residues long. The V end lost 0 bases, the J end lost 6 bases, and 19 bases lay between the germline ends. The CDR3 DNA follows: TGCGCCAGCAGCTTGGTCCTCCTGGGAGGTAAGGGCAATGAGCAGTTCTTC. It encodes CASSLVLLGGKGNEQFF. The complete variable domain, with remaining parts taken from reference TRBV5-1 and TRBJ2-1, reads KAGVTQTPRYLIKTRGQQVTLSCSPISGHRSVSWYQQTPGQGLQFLFEYFSETQRNKGNFPGRFSGRQFSNSRSEMNVSTLELGDSALYLCASSLVLLGGKGNEQFFGPGTRLTVL.

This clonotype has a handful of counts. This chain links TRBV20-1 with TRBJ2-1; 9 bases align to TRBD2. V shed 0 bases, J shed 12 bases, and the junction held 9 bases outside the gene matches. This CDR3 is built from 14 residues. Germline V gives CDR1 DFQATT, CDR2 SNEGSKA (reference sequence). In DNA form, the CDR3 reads TGCAGTGCTAGAGAAGTTAGCGGGAGCTTAGGGCAGTTCTTC. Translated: CSAREVSGSLGQFF.

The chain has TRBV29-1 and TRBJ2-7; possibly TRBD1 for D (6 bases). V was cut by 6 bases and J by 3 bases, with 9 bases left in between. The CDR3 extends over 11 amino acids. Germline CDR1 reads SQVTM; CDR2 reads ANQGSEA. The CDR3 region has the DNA TGCAGCGTCAAGGGGGACTACGAGCAGTACTTC. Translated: CSVKGDYEQYF.